These T cell receptor beta chains were read from a single sample in a study of shared T cell receptors in the human thymus. TCRdb's copy holds only in-frame clones and misses some; the assay was immunoSEQ multiplex PCR. The data hold about 610,000 clones, with over 75% observed a single time. Separately, the same data were catalogued under a study of human thymus T cells.

The sequenced sample was thymocytes. The receptors stem from a boy younger than two with a congenital heart defect. Each CDR3 is given with its conserved first and last residue. The D gene is left open where the match is weak. Clone size appears in some rows only: once, few, many, or a class for an expanded clone.

TRBJ2-1	NA	NA	TRBV4-3	TGCGCCAGCAGCCAAGATGCTCGAAGGGGTGAGCAGTTCTTC	CASSQDARRGEQFF
TRBJ1-5	NA	NA	TRBV28	TGTGCCAGCAGTTACGCAGGCAATCAGCCCCAGCATTTT	CASSYAGNQPQHF
TRBJ1-1	TRBD1	NA	TRBV18	TGTGCCAGCTCACCCGGGACAGGGAGAATGAACACTGAAGCTTTCTTT	CASSPGTGRMNTEAFF
TRBJ2-3	NA	NA	TRBV5-1	TGCGCCAGCAGCTCCGCGCGGGTCTCCACAGATACGCAGTATTTT	CASSSARVSTDTQYF
TRBJ2-7	TRBD2	NA	TRBV5-1	TGCGCCAGCAGCGGCCCCAAGCGGGAAGGCGAGCAGTACTTC	CASSGPKREGEQYF
TRBJ1-5	TRBD1	NA	TRBV27	TGTGCCAGCAGTTCAGGGACAGGGGGCCATCAGCCCCAGCATTTT	CASSSGTGGHQPQHF
TRBJ2-1	TRBD2	NA	TRBV6-1	TGTGCCAGCAGTGAAGAAAGGGCGGGAGCCTACAATGAGCAGTTCTTC	CASSEERAGAYNEQFF
TRBJ2-7	TRBD2	NA	TRBV11-3	TGTGCCAGCAGCCCGCATAGCGGGGACGACTACGAGCAGTACTTC	CASSPHSGDDYEQYF
TRBJ2-7	NA	NA	TRBV4-3	TGCGCCAGCAGCCCAGGGCCCCGCTCCTACGAGCAGTACTTC	CASSPGPRSYEQYF
TRBJ1-5	NA	few	TRBV19	TGTGCCAGTAGTAGACAGGTTTATCAGCCCCAGCATTTT	CASSRQVYQPQHF
TRBJ1-4	NA	NA	TRBV5-4	TGTGCCAGCAGCCCCGATGCAGCAACTAATGAAAAACTGTTTTTT	CASSPDAATNEKLFF
TRBJ2-2	NA	NA	TRBV5-1	TGCGCCAGCAGCTTGGGCGCCCGCACCGGGGAGCTGTTTTTT	CASSLGARTGELFF
TRBJ2-7	NA	NA	TRBV30	TGTGCCTGGAGTGGCAGGGACTACGAGCAGTACTTC	CAWSGRDYEQYF
TRBJ2-1	TRBD2	NA	TRBV29-1	TGCAGCGTTGAAGGGGACCGACTAGCGGGAGTGAGTGAGCAGTTCTTC	CSVEGDRLAGVSEQFF
TRBJ2-2	TRBD2	NA	TRBV5-6	TGTGCCAGCAGCTTGTGCGGGGGGGACACCGGGGAGCTGTTTTTT	CASSLCGGDTGELFF
TRBJ2-1	TRBD2	NA	TRBV19	TGTGCCAGTAGTATCAGGCTAGCGGTTTACAATGAGCAGTTCTTC	CASSIRLAVYNEQFF
TRBJ2-1	TRBD2	NA	TRBV15	TGTGCCACCAGCGGAGGTACTAGCGGGCCGAACAATGAGCAGTTCTTC	CATSGGTSGPNNEQFF
TRBJ2-7	TRBD2	NA	TRBV4-1	TGCGCCAGCAGCCATAGGAGCGGGACGCAGGACTACGAGCAGTACTTC	CASSHRSGTQDYEQYF
TRBJ2-3	TRBD2	once	TRBV5-6	TGTGCCAGCAGCTTGAGACTAGCGGGCACAGATACGCAGTATTTT	CASSLRLAGTDTQYF
TRBJ1-1	TRBD1	NA	TRBV4-3	TGCGCCAGCAGCCCAGATGGGCCTAGAGGACAGGGGGGATTAATGAACACTGAAGCTTTCTTT	CASSPDGPRGQGGLMNTEAFF
TRBJ1-5	TRBD1	NA	TRBV28	TGTGCCAGCAGGCTTCGGACAGGGATCATAAATCAGCCCCAGCATTTT	CASRLRTGIINQPQHF
TRBJ2-7	TRBD1	NA	TRBV28	TGTGCCAGCAGTTCCGCAGGGGGCGGCGAGCAGTACTTC	CASSSAGGGEQYF
TRBJ2-2	TRBD2	NA	TRBV6-1	TGTGCCAGCAGTGGGACTAGCGGGACTGCTGGCACCGGGGAGCTGTTTTTT	CASSGTSGTAGTGELFF
TRBJ2-7	NA	NA	TRBV4-1	TGCGCCAGCAGCCAAGTGGTACAGGGAAAGGGGGACTCCTACGAGCAGTACTTC	CASSQVVQGKGDSYEQYF
TRBJ2-2	TRBD2	NA	TRBV27	TGTGCCAGCAGTTTATGGGGGACTAGCGGGCACACCGGGGAGCTGTTTTTT	CASSLWGTSGHTGELFF
TRBJ1-5	TRBD1	NA	TRBV19	TGTGCCACCTCGAACCGGGACAGGGGAGGACAGCCCCAGCATTTT	CATSNRDRGGQPQHF
TRBJ2-1	NA	NA	TRBV6-4	TGTGCCAGCAGTGACACGAGGGAGCTTGGCAATGAGCAGTTCTTC	CASSDTRELGNEQFF
TRBJ2-1	TRBD2	NA	TRBV4-3	TGCGCCAGCAGCCGAAAGGGCCTAGCGGGAGATTTTTCCTACAATGAGCAGTTCTTC	CASSRKGLAGDFSYNEQFF
TRBJ2-7	NA	once	TRBV5-1	TGCGCCAGCAGCTTGGGTCCATTGGCGGTCGGAGAGCAGTACTTC	CASSLGPLAVGEQYF
TRBJ2-7	NA	NA	TRBV15	TGTGCCACCAGCAGAAAGAGCGGAGGCTCCTACGAGCAGTACTTC	CATSRKSGGSYEQYF
TRBJ2-3	NA	NA	TRBV28	TGTGCCAGCAGCCTAAGCGGCACAGATACGCAGTATTTT	CASSLSGTDTQYF
TRBJ2-5	TRBD1	NA	TRBV6-5	TGTGCCAGCAGGTCGGGACAGGGGCCCGGCGGGACCCAGTACTTC	CASRSGQGPGGTQYF
TRBJ2-5	TRBD2	few	TRBV5-4	TGTGCCAGCACGACTAGCGGGCAAGAGACCCAGTACTTC	CASTTSGQETQYF